These 14 T cell receptor beta chains were sequenced from one sample in a study of TIL therapy for anti-PD-1-resistant metastatic lung cancer. The sample's time point: pre-treatment sample, taken before nivolumab and TIL therapy. This was the immunoSEQ v3 assay. Some clones are missing from TCRdb's copy, which holds only in-frame ones; the method was immunoSEQ multiplex PCR. The sample has tens of thousands of clones, 78% seen once. This specimen consisted of blood, obtained at baseline. The receptors were gathered from a person aged 25 to 85 with non-small cell lung cancer.

The gene calls are TRBV9 and TRBJ2-1; D tentatively reads TRBD1 or TRBD2 (6 bases each). CDR3 length: 13 residues. Germline lookup yields CDR1 SGDLS and CDR2 YYNGEE. V was trimmed by 7 bases and J by 7 bases, leaving 15 bases between them. This CDR3 reads CASSPGARNEQFF. The CDR3, as DNA: TGTGCCAGCTCGCCGGGGGCTCGGAATGAGCAGTTCTTC.

The rearrangement links TRBV5-1 to TRBJ1-3; D uncertain. The CDR3 is 13 residues long. The ends were cut back, 0 bases at V and 8 bases at J, with 9 bases in the middle. Per the germline V gene, CDR1 is SGHRS and CDR2 is YFSETQ. CDR3 residues: CASSLEQWDTIYF. In DNA form, the CDR3 reads TGCGCCAGCAGCTTGGAACAGTGGGACACCATATATTTT.

V usage is TRBV11-1 and J usage is TRBJ2-5, with 8 positions matching TRBD2. The CDR3 has 16 residues. Germline trimming cut 2 bases from V and 1 base from J; bases unmatched to any gene: 6. Germline CDR1 is SGHAT and CDR2 is FQDESV (reference sequence). In DNA, the CDR3 is TGTGCCAGCAGCTTATTAGGCGGGGGGCTCCAAGAGACCCAGTACTTC. Translating gives CASSLLGGGLQETQYF.

V usage is TRBV7-2 and J usage is TRBJ2-1; TRBD1 agrees at 7 bases. With 4 bases clipped from V and 6 bases from J, the junction kept 6 bases outside the gene matches. Germline V gene data show CDR1 as SGHTA and CDR2 as FQGNSA. The CDR3 runs to 14 residues. The CDR3 DNA sequence: TGTGCCAGCAGCTGGGGACAGCGGTTCAATGAGCAGTTCTTC. This encodes CASSWGQRFNEQFF.

V usage is TRBV27 and J usage is TRBJ2-1, with a tentative D call TRBD2 (6 bases). Deletions cut 3 bases from V and 4 bases from J, with 25 bases between. Germline V lookup: CDR1 MNHEY, CDR2 SMNVEV (reference sequence). The CDR3 loop spans 19 amino acids. In nucleotides, the CDR3 is TGTGCCAGCAGTTTCCTCAAACATCTAACTAGCCCGATTTACAATGAGCAGTTCTTC. Translated: CASSFLKHLTSPIYNEQFF.

The CDR3: CASSVVDGTYEQYF. The CDR3 nucleotides are TGTGCCAGCAGCGTAGTAGACGGCACCTACGAGCAGTACTTC. The chain joins TRBV9 to TRBJ2-7; no definite D call. The ends were cut back, 0 bases at V and 2 bases at J, with 9 bases in the middle. The germline V gene has CDR1 SGDLS and CDR2 YYNGEE. The CDR3 totals 14 residues.

This clone was picked up a small number of times. The chain couples TRBV25-1 to TRBJ2-7; D not certain. Trimming cost V 5 bases and J 3 bases, with 11 bases left between them. The CDR3 contains 13 residues. In germline, CDR1 is MGHDK, CDR2 SYGVNS. The DNA for the CDR3 is TGTGCCAGCAGTCGGAACCTCAACTACGAGCAGTACTTC. It encodes CASSRNLNYEQYF.

This chain joins TRBV27 and TRBJ2-5; 7 bases align to TRBD2. V shed 1 base and J 5 bases; nucleotides not matched to a gene: 1. The CDR3 runs to 13 residues. Per the germline V gene, CDR1 is MNHEY and CDR2 is SMNVEV (reference sequence). The DNA of the CDR3 is TGTGCCAGCAGTTTATGGGGAGGGGAGACCCAGTACTTC. It encodes CASSLWGGETQYF.

The chain combines TRBV2 with TRBJ2-5, with 9 bases that match TRBD2. The CDR3 extends over 16 amino acids. Trimming cost V 7 bases and J 11 bases; bases outside gene matches: 20. The germline gives CDR1 SNHLY, CDR2 FYNNEI. The CDR3 is CASTSLAGSSLGEQYF. In DNA form, the CDR3 reads TGTGCCAGCACGTCCCTAGCGGGATCTTCCCTTGGGGAGCAGTACTTC.

The J gene is TRBJ1-1, the V gene TRBV19; TRBD1 might be the D (6 bases). V was cut by 4 bases and J by 1 base, with 10 bases left in between. The CDR3 is 14 residues long. The germline V gene encodes CDR1 LNHDA and CDR2 SQIVND (reference sequence). CDR3 amino acids: CASSKGGANTEAFF. CDR3 DNA: TGTGCCAGTAGTAAAGGGGGGGCGAACACTGAAGCTTTCTTT.

V gene TRBV28 combines with J gene TRBJ2-7; TRBD2 matches at 7 bases. Germline V gives CDR1 MDHEN, CDR2 SYDVKM. The V gene end was trimmed by 11 bases and the J gene end by 2 bases; junction bases not matched to a gene: 9. The CDR3 spans 13 residues. This chain's CDR3 is CAAVGGRAYEQYF. CDR3 nucleotide sequence: TGTGCCGCGGTCGGGGGGAGAGCCTACGAGCAGTACTTC.

This sequence joins TRBV7-2 and TRBJ1-2; D gene unclear. Trimming removed 5 bases from V and 8 bases from J, with 12 bases in between. The germline CDR1 and CDR2 sequences are SGHTA and FQGNSA. The length of the CDR3 is 12 residues. CDR3 in amino acids: CASSPIGRGYTF. DNA for the CDR3: TGTGCCAGCAGCCCAATTGGGCGCGGCTACACCTTC.

The chain combines TRBV29-1 with TRBJ1-2; D gene unclear. The CDR3 sequence is 14 residues long. In germline, CDR1 is SQVTM, CDR2 ANQGSEA. The V and J ends lost 4 bases and 0 bases respectively, with 12 bases between them. The CDR3 reads CSVAVRLSNYGYTF. Written as DNA, the CDR3 is TGCAGCGTTGCTGTCAGGTTATCTAACTATGGCTACACCTTC.

The V and J genes are TRBV19 and TRBJ1-5; D call uncertain. Trimming left V 3 bases short and J 6 bases short, with 12 bases between. Germline CDR1 LNHDA, CDR2 SQIVND (reference sequence). The CDR3 consists of 14 residues. Here the CDR3 DNA reads TGTGCCAGTAGTATGGTTGCCGGGCCTCAGCCCCAGCATTTT. This translates into CASSMVAGPQPQHF.